These 9 T cell receptor beta chains were all obtained from the same sample, sequenced in a study of a mutant IDH1 vaccine in newly diagnosed glioma (dated by TCRdb to 2020 to 2022). The library was made by the immunoSEQ multiplex PCR assay. TCRdb limited this immuneACCESS table to in-frame rearrangements with V and J called. A share of clones is missing; checked studies link under half to unresolved V genes, and the rest is unexplained. Here the sample has more than 55,000 clones; around 80% occur a single time. The ten largest make up 3% to 4.5% of the sample. The antigens for these receptors are not known. The time point label on this specimen signifies: week 11, during vaccination. Every vaccine dose consisted of 300 ug of a 20-mer mutant IDH1 peptide in Montanide, administered subcutaneously together with topical imiquimod. The material sequenced was PBMCs, taken from a glioma patient whose treatment included an IDH1 peptide vaccine. The receptors shown here come from a man younger than 40 with glioma.

This clone was recorded only once. V is TRBV29-1 and J is TRBJ1-2; D unresolved. The CDR3 has 11 amino acids. Trimming left V 7 bases short and J 6 bases short, with 12 bases between. Germline-derived CDR1 and CDR2 are SQVTM and ANQGSEA. DNA for the CDR3: TGCAGCGCTGGATCGTGGGATGGCTACACCTTC. The encoded protein is CSAGSWDGYTF.

This chain links TRBV2 with TRBJ1-1, with 7 bases that match TRBD1. Germline CDR1 is SNHLY and CDR2 is FYNNEI. The CDR3 sequence is 13 residues long. Germline trimming cut 4 bases from V and 6 bases from J; bases unmatched to any gene: 5. The CDR3 coding sequence is TGTGCCAGCAGTGGGGGCAGGGGGGCTGAAGCTTTCTTT. It encodes CASSGGRGAEAFF.

The J gene is TRBJ2-5, the V gene TRBV2; 12 positions agree with TRBD1. The CDR3 extends over 14 amino acids. The J segment lost 4 bases and the V segment lost 6 bases, leaving 3 bases of the junction unmatched. Germline assignment: CDR1 SNHLY and CDR2 FYNNEI. The CDR3 loop is CASSGTGGVETQYF. The CDR3 nucleotides read TGTGCCAGCAGCGGGACAGGGGGCGTAGAGACCCAGTACTTC.

V gene TRBV6-6 combines with J gene TRBJ1-6, with D possibly matching TRBD1 (6 bases). CDR3 length: 12 amino acids. Trimming removed 2 bases at V and 14 bases at J, with 10 bases between. Germline CDR1 and CDR2: MNHNY and SVGAGI (reference sequence). The CDR3 loop reads CASSYRDTSLHF. CDR3 in DNA: TGTGCCAGCAGTTACCGGGACACCTCCCTCCACTTT.

The chain is built from TRBV30 and TRBJ1-1; perhaps TRBD1 as D (6 bases). The CDR3 runs 14 residues. V lost 5 bases, J lost 2 bases, and 15 bases lay in between. Germline assignment: CDR1 GTSNPN and CDR2 SVGIG (reference sequence). The CDR3 here is CAWRTGTYNTEAFF. Here the CDR3 DNA reads TGTGCCTGGCGTACCGGGACATACAACACTGAAGCTTTCTTT. The full variable domain, its missing parts supplied by reference TRBV30 and TRBJ1-1, is SQTIHQWPATLVQPVGSPLSLECTVEGTSNPNLYWYRQAAGRGLQLLFYSVGIGQISSEVPQNLSASRPQDRQFILSSKKLLLSDSGFYLCAWRTGTYNTEAFFGQGTRLTVV.

The genes are TRBV29-1 and TRBJ2-1; TRBD2 agrees at 9 bases. V lost 4 bases to trimming and J lost 3 bases; unmatched junction nucleotides: 7. Germline V CDR1 and CDR2: SQVTM, ANQGSEA. The CDR3 is 15 residues long. This CDR3 is CSVGSGSGSYNEQFF. The CDR3 DNA follows: TGCAGCGTTGGTAGTGGTAGCGGGAGCTACAATGAGCAGTTCTTC.

The rearrangement links TRBV29-1 to TRBJ2-3, with TRBD1 matching 8 bases. The germline CDR1 and CDR2 sequences are SQVTM and ANQGSEA. This CDR3 has 14 residues. After removal of 7 bases from V and 3 bases from J, the junction contained 9 bases not matched to a gene. DNA of the CDR3: TGCAGCGCCACAAGGACAGGGAAGACAGATACGCAGTATTTT. It encodes CSATRTGKTDTQYF.

The chain carries TRBV27 and TRBJ2-3; D gene uncertain. CDR1 and CDR2 from the germline V gene are MNHEY and SMNVEV (reference sequence). The CDR3 consists of 15 residues. V shed 5 bases and J shed 0 bases, with 12 bases lying between them. The chain's CDR3 is CASSAYDPSTDTQYF. The CDR3 DNA reads TGTGCCAGCAGTGCCTACGACCCTAGCACAGATACGCAGTATTTT.

The chain combines TRBV2 with TRBJ2-2, with D perhaps matching TRBD2 (5 bases). The length of the CDR3 is 14 residues. The germline V gene has CDR1 SNHLY and CDR2 FYNNEI. Trimming took 3 bases from V and 5 from J, leaving 10 bases between them. CDR3 region: CASSEVTGTGELFF. The CDR3 nucleotides are TGTGCCAGCAGTGAGGTAACGGGGACCGGGGAGCTGTTTTTT.